This T cell receptor (beta chain) is from a study of cytomegalovirus exposure and HLA in healthy donors. V lost 1 base, J lost 2 bases, and 8 bases stayed unmatched. CDR3 length equals 16 residues. Germline-derived CDR1 and CDR2 are SGHTS and YDEGEE. Study conclusions and caveats: In a later analysis, the majority of CMV-associated beta chains seemingly showed HLA restriction. Certain sequence variants were highly shared and formed a cluster, and this cluster was likely a sequencing artifact. The records held CMV serostatus as the only immune exposure information. Analyses of presence/absence relied on an assumption of roughly uniform sequencing depth across donors.

This clone was seen only once. Antigen unknown. Vbeta (60) and Jbeta (13) primers were used in the PCR. The data were produced by immunoSEQ multiplex PCR, yet TCRdb's version contains in-frame clones alone and is incomplete. The data hold some 170,000 clones, with approximately 85% observed a single time. The chain employs TRBV5-8 and TRBJ2-5; 7 bases match TRBD1. Sequencing was performed on PBMCs. The clonotype originates from a man between 50 and 59 years old in good health and CMV-seropositive. CDR3 nucleotide sequence: TGTGCCAGCAGCTTGTGGGCCGGGACAGTACAAGAGACCCAGTACTTC. Translating gives CASSLWAGTVQETQYF.